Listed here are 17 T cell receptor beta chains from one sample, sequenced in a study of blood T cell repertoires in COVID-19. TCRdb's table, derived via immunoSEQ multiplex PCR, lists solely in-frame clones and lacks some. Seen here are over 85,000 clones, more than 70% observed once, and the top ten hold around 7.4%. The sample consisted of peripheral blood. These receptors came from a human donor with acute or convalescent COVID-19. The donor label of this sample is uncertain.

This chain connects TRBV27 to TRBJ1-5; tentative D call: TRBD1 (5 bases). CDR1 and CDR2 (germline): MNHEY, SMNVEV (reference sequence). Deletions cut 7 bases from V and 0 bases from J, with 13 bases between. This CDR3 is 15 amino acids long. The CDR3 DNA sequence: TGTGCCAGCACCATAGACAGTTATAGCAATCAGCCCCAGCATTTT. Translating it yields CASTIDSYSNQPQHF.

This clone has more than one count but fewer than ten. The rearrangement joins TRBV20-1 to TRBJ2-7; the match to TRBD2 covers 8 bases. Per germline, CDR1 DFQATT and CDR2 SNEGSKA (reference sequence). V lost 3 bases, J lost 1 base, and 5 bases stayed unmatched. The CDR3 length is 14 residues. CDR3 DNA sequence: TGCAGTGCTAGTCGGCGGGGGGTATCCTACGAGCAGTACTTC. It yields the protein CSASRRGVSYEQYF.

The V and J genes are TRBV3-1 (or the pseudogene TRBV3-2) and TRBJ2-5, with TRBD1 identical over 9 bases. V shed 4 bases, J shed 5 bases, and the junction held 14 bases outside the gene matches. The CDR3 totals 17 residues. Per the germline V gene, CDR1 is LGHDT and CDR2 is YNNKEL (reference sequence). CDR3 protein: CASSLRGGGQGRETQYF. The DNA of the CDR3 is TGTGCCAGCAGCCTCCGAGGTGGGGGACAGGGTAGGGAGACCCAGTACTTC.

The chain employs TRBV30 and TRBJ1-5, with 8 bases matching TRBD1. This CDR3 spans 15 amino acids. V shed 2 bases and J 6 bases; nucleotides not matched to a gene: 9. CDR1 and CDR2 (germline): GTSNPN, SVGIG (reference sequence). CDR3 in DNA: TGTGCCTGGAGTACGTTTGGACAGGGCGGTCAGCCCCAGCATTTT. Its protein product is CAWSTFGQGGQPQHF.

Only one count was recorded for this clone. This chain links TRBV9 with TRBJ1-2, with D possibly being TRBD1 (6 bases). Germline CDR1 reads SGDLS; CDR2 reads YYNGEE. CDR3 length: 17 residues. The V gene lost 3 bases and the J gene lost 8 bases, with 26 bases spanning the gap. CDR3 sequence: CASSAPGGQGGWMGYTF. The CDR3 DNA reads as TGTGCCAGCAGCGCCCCGGGGGGACAAGGCGGATGGATGGGCTACACCTTC.

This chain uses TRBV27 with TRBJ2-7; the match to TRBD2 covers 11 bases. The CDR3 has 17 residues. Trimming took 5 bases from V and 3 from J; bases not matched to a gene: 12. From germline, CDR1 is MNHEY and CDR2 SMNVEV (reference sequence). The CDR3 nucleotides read TGTGCCAGCAGTCCTGGGCAGGCTCTAGCGGGGGGCTACGAGCAGTACTTC. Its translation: CASSPGQALAGGYEQYF.

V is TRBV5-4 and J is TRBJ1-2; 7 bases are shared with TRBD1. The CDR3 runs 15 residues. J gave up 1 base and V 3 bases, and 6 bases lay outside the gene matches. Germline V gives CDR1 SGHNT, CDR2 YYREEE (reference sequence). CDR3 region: CASSSGQVHNYGYTF. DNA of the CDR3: TGTGCCAGCAGCTCCGGACAGGTCCATAACTATGGCTACACCTTC.

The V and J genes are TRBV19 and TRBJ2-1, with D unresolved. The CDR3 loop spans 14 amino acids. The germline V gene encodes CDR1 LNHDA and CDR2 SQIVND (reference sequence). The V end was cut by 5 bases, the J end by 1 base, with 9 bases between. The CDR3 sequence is CASSPSRSYNEQFF. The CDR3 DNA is TGTGCCAGTAGTCCCAGCAGGTCCTACAATGAGCAGTTCTTC. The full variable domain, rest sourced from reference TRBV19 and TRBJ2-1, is DGGITQSPKYLFRKEGQNVTLSCEQNLNHDAMYWYRQDPGQGLRLIYYSQIVNDFQKGDIAEGYSVSREKKESFPLTVTSAQKNPTAFYLCASSPSRSYNEQFFGPGTRLTVL.

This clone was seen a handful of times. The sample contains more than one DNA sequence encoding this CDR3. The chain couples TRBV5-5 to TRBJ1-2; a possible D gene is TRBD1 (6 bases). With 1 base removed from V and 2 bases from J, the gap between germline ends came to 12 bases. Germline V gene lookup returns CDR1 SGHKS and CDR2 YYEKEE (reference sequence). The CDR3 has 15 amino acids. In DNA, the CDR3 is TGTGCCAGCAGCTTGTCGGACAGACCGAACTATGGCTACACCTTC. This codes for CASSLSDRPNYGYTF.

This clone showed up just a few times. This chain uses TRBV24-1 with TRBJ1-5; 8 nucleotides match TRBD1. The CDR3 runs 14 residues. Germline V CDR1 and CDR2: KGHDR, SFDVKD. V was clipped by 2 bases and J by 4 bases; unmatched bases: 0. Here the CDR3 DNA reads TGTGCCACCAGTGATTGGGACAGGAATCAGCCCCAGCATTTT. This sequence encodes CATSDWDRNQPQHF.

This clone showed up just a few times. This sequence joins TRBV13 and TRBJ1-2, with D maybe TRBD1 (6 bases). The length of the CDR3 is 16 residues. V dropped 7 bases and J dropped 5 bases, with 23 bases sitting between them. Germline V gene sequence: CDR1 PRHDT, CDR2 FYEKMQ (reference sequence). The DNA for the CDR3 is TGTGCCAGCACCGAAGGGGGGGCAGGGGTCCTTTATGGCTACACCTTC. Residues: CASTEGGAGVLYGYTF.

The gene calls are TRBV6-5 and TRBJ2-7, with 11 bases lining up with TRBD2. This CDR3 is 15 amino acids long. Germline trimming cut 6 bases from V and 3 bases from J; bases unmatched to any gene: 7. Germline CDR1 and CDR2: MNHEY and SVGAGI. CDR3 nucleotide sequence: TGTGCCAGCAGCCTGGGACTAGCGGACTACTACGAGCAGTACTTC. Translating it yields CASSLGLADYYEQYF.

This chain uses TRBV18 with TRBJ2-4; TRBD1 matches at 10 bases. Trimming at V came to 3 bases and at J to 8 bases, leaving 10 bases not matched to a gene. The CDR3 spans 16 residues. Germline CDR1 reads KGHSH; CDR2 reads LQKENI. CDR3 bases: TGTGCCAGCTCACCGGGACAGGGGTCCTCATTTGACATTCAGTACTTC. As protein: CASSPGQGSSFDIQYF.

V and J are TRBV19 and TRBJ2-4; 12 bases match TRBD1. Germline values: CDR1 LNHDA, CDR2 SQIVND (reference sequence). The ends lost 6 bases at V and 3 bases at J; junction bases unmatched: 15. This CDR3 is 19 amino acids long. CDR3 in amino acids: CASRSPRDRGHRGKNIQYF. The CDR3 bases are TGTGCCAGTAGATCACCCCGGGACAGGGGGCATCGTGGCAAAAACATTCAGTACTTC.

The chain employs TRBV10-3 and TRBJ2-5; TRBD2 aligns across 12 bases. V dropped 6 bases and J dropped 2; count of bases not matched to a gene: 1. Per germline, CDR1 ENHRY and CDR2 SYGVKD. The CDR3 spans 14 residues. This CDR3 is CAISLAGGQETQYF. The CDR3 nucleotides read TGTGCCATCAGCCTAGCGGGGGGGCAAGAGACCCAGTACTTC.

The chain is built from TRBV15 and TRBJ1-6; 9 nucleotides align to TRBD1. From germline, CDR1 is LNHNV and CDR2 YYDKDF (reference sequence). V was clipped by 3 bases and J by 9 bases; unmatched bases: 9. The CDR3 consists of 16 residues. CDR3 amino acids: CATSRSPDRGISPLHF. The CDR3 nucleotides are TGTGCCACCAGCAGGTCACCCGACAGGGGGATTTCACCCCTCCACTTT.

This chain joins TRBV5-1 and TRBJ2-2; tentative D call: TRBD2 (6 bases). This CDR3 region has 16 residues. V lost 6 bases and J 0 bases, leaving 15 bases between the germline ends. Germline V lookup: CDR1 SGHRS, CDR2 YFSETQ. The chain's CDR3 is CASTFTGTSNTGELFF. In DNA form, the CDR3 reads TGCGCCAGCACCTTTACCGGGACTTCGAACACCGGGGAGCTGTTTTTT. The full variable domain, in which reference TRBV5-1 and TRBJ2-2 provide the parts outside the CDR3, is KAGVTQTPRYLIKTRGQQVTLSCSPISGHRSVSWYQQTPGQGLQFLFEYFSETQRNKGNFPGRFSGRQFSNSRSEMNVSTLELGDSALYLCASTFTGTSNTGELFFGEGSRLTVL.